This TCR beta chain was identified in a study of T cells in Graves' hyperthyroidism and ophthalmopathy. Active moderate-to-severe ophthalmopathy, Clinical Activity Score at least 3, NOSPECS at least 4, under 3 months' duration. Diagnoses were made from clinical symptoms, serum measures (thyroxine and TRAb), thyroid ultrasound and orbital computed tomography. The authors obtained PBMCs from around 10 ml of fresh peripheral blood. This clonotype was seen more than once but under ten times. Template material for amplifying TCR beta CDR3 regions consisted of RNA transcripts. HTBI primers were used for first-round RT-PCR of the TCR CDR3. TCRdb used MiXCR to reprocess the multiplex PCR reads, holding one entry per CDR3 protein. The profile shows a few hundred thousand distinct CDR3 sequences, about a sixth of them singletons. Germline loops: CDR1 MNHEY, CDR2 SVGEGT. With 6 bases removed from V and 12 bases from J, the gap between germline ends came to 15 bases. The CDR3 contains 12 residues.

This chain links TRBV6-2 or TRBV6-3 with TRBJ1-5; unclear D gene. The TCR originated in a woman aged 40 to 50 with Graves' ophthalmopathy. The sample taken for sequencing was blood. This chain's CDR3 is CASSNAVWRQHF. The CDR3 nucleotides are TGTGCCAGCAGCAACGCGGTTTGGCGCCAGCATTTT.